These 12 T cell receptor beta chains came from one sample sequenced in a study of neurological immune-mediated disorders. Via MiXCR, TCRdb re-called the 5' RACE reads, giving one row per CDR3 protein. The sample consists of tens of thousands of distinct CDR3 sequences, around 5.5% of them appearing once. What was sequenced was PBMCs. These receptors came from a man younger than 35 with multiple sclerosis.

Many counts were recorded for this clonotype. In DNA, the CDR3 is TGCGCCAGCAGCGACGGGACAGCCACCAGCACAGATACGCAGTATTTT. This encodes CASSDGTATSTDTQYF. V gene TRBV5-1 combines with J gene TRBJ2-3; TRBD1 matches 7 bases. CDR1 is SGHRS and CDR2 is YFSETQ in the germline V gene. This CDR3 spans 16 amino acids. V lost 4 bases to trimming and J lost 0 bases; unmatched junction nucleotides: 8.

This clonotype was recorded many times. The chain combines TRBV2 with TRBJ1-1; D not resolved. V dropped 6 bases and J dropped 4 bases, with 18 bases sitting between them. This CDR3 spans 15 amino acids. The germline CDR1 and CDR2 sequences are SNHLY and FYNNEI. CDR3 protein: CASSGSGISGTEAFF. For the CDR3, the DNA is TGTGCCAGCAGCGGGTCCGGGATCTCCGGCACTGAAGCTTTCTTT.

This clonotype was seen repeatedly, ten times or more. The rearrangement links TRBV6-6 to TRBJ2-6, with TRBD1 matching over 7 bases. J was trimmed by 1 base and V by 5 bases; bases with no gene match: 2. This CDR3 has 15 residues. CDR1 and CDR2 (germline): MNHNY, SVGAGI (reference sequence). This chain's CDR3 is CASSKTGSGANVLTF. As DNA, the CDR3 is TGTGCCAGCAGTAAGACAGGGTCTGGGGCCAACGTCCTGACTTTC.

This clonotype was seen at least ten times. The gene calls are TRBV5-1 and TRBJ2-1; possibly TRBD1 for D (5 bases). This CDR3 has 13 amino acids. V shed 3 bases and J shed 12 bases, with 16 bases lying between them. Germline-derived CDR1 and CDR2 are SGHRS and YFSETQ. CDR3 coding DNA: TGCGCCAGCAGCTCGAACCAGGGTTTGGGGCAGTTCTTC. The encoded protein is CASSSNQGLGQFF.

At least ten counts were recorded for this clonotype. The chain joins TRBV29-1 to TRBJ2-6; D unclear. In germline, CDR1 is SQVTM, CDR2 ANQGSEA. The CDR3 is 14 amino acids. V lost 7 bases and J 4 bases, leaving 14 bases between the germline ends. DNA of the CDR3: TGCAGCGCGATTTCGTCCCTCGGGGCCAACGTCCTGACTTTC. Its translation: CSAISSLGANVLTF.

This clonotype was counted at least ten times. This rearrangement joins TRBV5-1 to TRBJ2-3; D tentatively fits TRBD1 or TRBD2 (5 bases each). The CDR3 runs to 13 residues. Germline CDR1 is SGHRS and CDR2 is YFSETQ. The V gene lost 2 bases and the J gene lost 2 bases, with 6 bases spanning the gap. CDR3: CASSFGTTDTQYF. The CDR3 coding sequence is TGCGCCAGCAGCTTCGGGACCACAGATACGCAGTATTTT.

This clonotype was detected many times. The chain links TRBV5-5 to TRBJ2-3, with D tentatively TRBD1 (6 bases). The germline V and J ends were trimmed by 3 bases and 3 bases, with 8 bases remaining between them. CDR1 is SGHKS and CDR2 is YYEKEE in the germline V gene (reference sequence). The CDR3 has 13 residues. The CDR3 protein is CASSYTGTDTQYF. In DNA form, the CDR3 reads TGTGCCAGCAGCTATACAGGGACAGATACGCAGTATTTT.

This clonotype showed up many times. V gene TRBV28 combines with J gene TRBJ2-7; TRBD1 might be the D (5 bases). The CDR3 totals 14 residues. Germline-derived CDR1 and CDR2 are MDHEN and SYDVKM. V was pared by 1 base and J by 4 bases, with 11 bases between. The CDR3 reads CASSLLLHRYEQYF. In DNA, the CDR3 is TGTGCCAGCAGTTTATTGCTCCACAGGTACGAGCAGTACTTC.

This clonotype was seen at least ten times. This sequence joins TRBV28 and TRBJ1-5, with D maybe TRBD1 (5 bases). The germline V gene has CDR1 MDHEN and CDR2 SYDVKM. CDR3 length equals 11 residues. Trimming removed 6 bases at V and 11 bases at J, with 11 bases between. CDR3 nucleotides: TGTGCCAGCAGCCTTTTGGGGGCCCAGCATTTT. This translates into CASSLLGAQHF.

The table lists this clonotype with many counts. J is TRBJ2-1 and V is TRBV25-1, with TRBD1 as a possible D gene (6 bases). The CDR3 length is 14 residues. CDR1 and CDR2 (germline): MGHDK, SYGVNS. The V gene lost 6 bases and the J gene lost 0 bases, with 9 bases spanning the gap. The CDR3: CASSTGSSYNEQFF. The CDR3 DNA sequence: TGTGCCAGCAGCACAGGGAGCTCCTACAATGAGCAGTTCTTC.

In this sample, this clonotype turned up many times. The J gene is TRBJ1-2, the V gene TRBV20-1, with 8 bases fitting TRBD1. Germline V gives CDR1 DFQATT, CDR2 SNEGSKA (reference sequence). The J segment lost 2 bases and the V segment lost 0 bases, leaving 5 bases of the junction unmatched. The CDR3 sequence is 15 residues long. The CDR3 spells CSARDLRQGNYGYTF. The CDR3 DNA follows: TGCAGTGCTAGAGATCTTCGACAGGGGAACTATGGCTACACCTTC.

This clonotype was seen more than once but under ten times. This chain links TRBV6-1 with TRBJ2-1; 9 bases align to TRBD2. This CDR3 has 15 residues. Germline CDR1 is MNHNS and CDR2 is SASEGT. The V and J ends lost 4 bases and 9 bases, in that order; junction bases with no gene match: 10. The CDR3 is CASSADPGLASEQFF. CDR3 sequence (DNA): TGTGCCAGCAGTGCCGATCCGGGACTAGCTAGTGAGCAGTTCTTC.